This T cell receptor (beta chain) was found in a study of T cells in Graves' hyperthyroidism and ophthalmopathy (dated by TCRdb to between 2017 and 2020). The study in broad terms: Peripheral blood was sampled at the time of initial diagnosis, prior to any treatment. A discovery cohort of approximately 100 patients, 43 with Graves' ophthalmopathy and more than 55 with stable Graves' hyperthyroidism, was used to find distinguishing TCR V-J signatures. Whether ophthalmopathy could be predicted prospectively was tested in an independent validation cohort made up of approximately 19 hyperthyroidism patients plus 17 patients who later progressed to ophthalmopathy. The 90 to 100 discovery patients were randomly split 7:3 into training and test sets. Thyroid tissue and blood T-cell repertoires from roughly 6 Graves' hyperthyroidism patients were also compared in the study. After blood sampling, hyperthyroidism patients were treated with methimazole at a starting dose of 30 mg daily, and ophthalmopathy patients were treated with high-dose intravenous methylprednisolone. The paper describes TCR Vbeta CDR3 sequencing of 135 peripheral blood samples, made up of under 50 ophthalmopathy patients, approximately 76 hyperthyroidism patients and 17 progressor patients. Broader findings and caveats from the paper: A model built on a 13 V-J signature distinguished ophthalmopathy from stable hyperthyroidism, reaching about 88% sensitivity and approximately 81% specificity in cross-validation and 80%/75% in testing. Most expanded thyroid clonotypes (frequency above 0.001) were also detected in blood, suggesting blood repertoires may reflect thyroid immune responses. During validation, the model predicted progression to ophthalmopathy a median of roughly six months ahead of onset, with roughly 65% sensitivity and 72% to 80% specificity. Sample size was not statistically predetermined, and investigators were not blinded to group allocation.

Stable Graves' hyperthyroidism was defined as no progression to ophthalmopathy during 18 months of follow-up. Hyperthyroidism patients were newly diagnosed, with disease duration under 2 months, and aged 18 to 65 years. The study excluded patients with uncontrolled infections, other autoimmune diseases, pregnancy or lactation. Diagnoses relied on clinical symptoms, serum thyroxine and TRAb, thyroid ultrasound and orbital computed tomography. PBMCs were separated from roughly 9.6 ml of fresh peripheral blood using Ficoll-Paque density gradient centrifugation. Trizol reagent was used to extract total RNA, and RNA quality was then checked on an Agilent 2100 Bioanalyzer. TCR beta CDR3 regions were amplified from RNA transcripts. For the first round of RT-PCR on the TCR CDR3, the HTBI primer set was used together with the Qiagen OneStep RT-PCR kit. Libraries were constructed in a second round of multiplex PCR, after which size selection and purification were carried out. Libraries were sequenced paired-end with 100 bp reads on an Illumina HiSeq2000. As for the authors' bioinformatics: Raw data were processed with SOAPnuke, discarding reads with adapters, uncalled bases, mean Phred below 15, or no exact constant-primer or identifier match. High-quality paired reads were merged with COPE v1.2.5, and unique nucleotide sequences were defined as clonotypes. Clonotypes were aligned to IMGT TRBV, TRBD and TRBJ reference segments using MiTCR v1.1. The analysis was restricted to V-J combinations with a frequency above 0.0001, which together covered 99.2% of the repertoires. The TCS score was defined as the ratio of F50 (clonal expansion) to E x V (chaos), calculated using BLOSUM62-based TCRdist between CDR3 peptides within each V-J. Welch's t-statistics and random forest reduced some 510 V-J features to fewer than 15, which were used in a naive Bayes classifier (R e1071). The Morisita-Horn index was used to measure how similar the thyroid and blood repertoires were. TCRdb reran the public reads through fastp at Q25 and MiXCR, keeping productive beta chains. Rows merge per CDR3 protein into single entries with the most common DNA and genes. For this entry, the V and J calls and clone size follow TCRdb and not the study's own pipeline. The sample contains roughly 800,000 distinct CDR3 sequences, around 38% of them found a single time. Around 9.3% of the sample is taken by the ten largest.

In the case of this clonotype: Its antigen remains unidentified. At one end the junction does not follow the germline gene, possibly because of a read error.

According to the germline V gene, CDR1 reads SGHTA and CDR2 reads FQGTGA. From the cysteine up to the phenylalanine, the CDR3 has a length of 14 residues. The sequence is cut down to CDR3 DNA, 42 bases in frame from base 1. The rearrangement combines TRBV7-3 with TRBJ1-5, with no confident D gene call. The sample consisted of blood. The clonotype was recovered from a man between 18 and 29 years old with Graves' hyperthyroidism. The CDR3 has the sequence CASSLMRPEQPQHF. The DNA sequence reads TGTGCCAGCAGTTTAATGAGACCGGAACAGCCCCAGCATTTT.